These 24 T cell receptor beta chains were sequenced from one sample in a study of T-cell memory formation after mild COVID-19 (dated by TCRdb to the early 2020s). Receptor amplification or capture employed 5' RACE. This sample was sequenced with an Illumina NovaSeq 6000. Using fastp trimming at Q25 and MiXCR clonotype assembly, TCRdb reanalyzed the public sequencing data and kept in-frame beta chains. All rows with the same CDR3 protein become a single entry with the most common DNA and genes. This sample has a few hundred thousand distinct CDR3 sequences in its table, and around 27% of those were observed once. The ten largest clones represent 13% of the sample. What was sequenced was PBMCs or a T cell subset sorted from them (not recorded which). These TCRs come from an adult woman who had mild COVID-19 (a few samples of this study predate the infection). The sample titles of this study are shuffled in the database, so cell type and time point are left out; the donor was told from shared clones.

The CDR3 here is CASSRTGVNTQYF. The DNA for the CDR3 is TGTGCCAGCAGTCGAACGGGGGTAAATACGCAGTATTTT. This chain uses TRBV6-2 or TRBV6-3 with TRBJ2-3; D possibly corresponds to TRBD2 (6 bases). The CDR3 is 13 residues long. The ends were cut back, 5 bases at V and 7 bases at J, with 13 bases in the middle. Germline lookup yields CDR1 MNHEY and CDR2 SVGEGT.

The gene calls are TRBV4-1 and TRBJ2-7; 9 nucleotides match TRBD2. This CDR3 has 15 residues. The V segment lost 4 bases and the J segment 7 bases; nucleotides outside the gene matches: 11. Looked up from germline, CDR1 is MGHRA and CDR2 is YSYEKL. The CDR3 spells CASSPGWREGMEQYF. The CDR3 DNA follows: TGCGCCAGCAGCCCCGGATGGCGGGAGGGGATGGAGCAGTACTTC.

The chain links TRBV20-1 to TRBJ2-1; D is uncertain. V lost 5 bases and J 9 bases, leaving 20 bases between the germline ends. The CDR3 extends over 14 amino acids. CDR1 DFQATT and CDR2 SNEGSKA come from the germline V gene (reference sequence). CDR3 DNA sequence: TGCAGTGCTGGTACGACTCCCGGAGCCACTGAGCAGTTCTTC. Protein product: CSAGTTPGATEQFF.

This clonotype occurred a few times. The CDR3 DNA reads TGTGCCAGCGGGACAGCTAACACTGAAGCTTTCTTT. Residues: CASGTANTEAFF. This chain joins TRBV5-5 and TRBJ1-1; TRBD1 agrees at 7 bases. J lost 2 bases, V lost 7 bases, and 2 bases had no gene match. The CDR3 length is 12 residues. Germline values: CDR1 SGHKS, CDR2 YYEKEE (reference sequence). Combining the CDR3 with reference TRBV5-5 and TRBJ1-1 gives the whole variable domain DAGVTQSPTHLIKTRGQQVTLRCSPISGHKSVSWYQQVLGQGPQFIFQYYEKEERGRGNFPDRFSARQFPNYSSELNVNALLLGDSALYLCASGTANTEAFFGQGTRLTVV.

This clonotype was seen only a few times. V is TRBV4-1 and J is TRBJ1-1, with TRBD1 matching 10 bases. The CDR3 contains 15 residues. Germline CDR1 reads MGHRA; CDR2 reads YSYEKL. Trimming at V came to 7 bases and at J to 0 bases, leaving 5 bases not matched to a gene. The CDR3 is CASTLGTGVNTEAFF. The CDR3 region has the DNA TGCGCCAGCACTTTGGGGACAGGGGTGAACACTGAAGCTTTCTTT.

The CDR3 DNA is TGCGCCAGCAGCCCGCCCCCCACCGGGGAGCTGTTTTTT. Its protein is CASSPPPTGELFF. The chain has TRBV5-1 and TRBJ2-2; D unclear. The V end lost 4 bases, the J end lost 4 bases, and 8 bases lay between the germline ends. The CDR3 is made up of 13 amino acids. Germline assignment: CDR1 SGHRS and CDR2 YFSETQ. The full variable domain, completed using reference TRBV5-1 and TRBJ2-2, is KAGVTQTPRYLIKTRGQQVTLSCSPISGHRSVSWYQQTPGQGLQFLFEYFSETQRNKGNFPGRFSGRQFSNSRSEMNVSTLELGDSALYLCASSPPPTGELFFGEGSRLTVL.

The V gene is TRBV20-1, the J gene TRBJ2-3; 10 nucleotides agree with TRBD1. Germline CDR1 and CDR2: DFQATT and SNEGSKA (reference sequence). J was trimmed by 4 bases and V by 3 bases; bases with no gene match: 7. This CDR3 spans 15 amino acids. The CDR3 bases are TGCAGTGCTAGCCCTCCGGGACAGGGGTCAGATACGCAGTATTTT. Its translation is CSASPPGQGSDTQYF.

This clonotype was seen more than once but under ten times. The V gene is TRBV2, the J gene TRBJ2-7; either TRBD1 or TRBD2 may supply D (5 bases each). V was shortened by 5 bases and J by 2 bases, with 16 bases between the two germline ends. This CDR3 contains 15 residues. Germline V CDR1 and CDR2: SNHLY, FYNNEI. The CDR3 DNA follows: TGTGCCAGCAGTTTACCGGGACCGGGCCCCTACGAGCAGTACTTC. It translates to CASSLPGPGPYEQYF.

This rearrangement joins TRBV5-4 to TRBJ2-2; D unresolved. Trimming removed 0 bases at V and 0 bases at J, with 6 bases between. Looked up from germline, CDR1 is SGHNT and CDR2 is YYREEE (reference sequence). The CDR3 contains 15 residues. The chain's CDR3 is CASSLEIANTGELFF. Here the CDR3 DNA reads TGTGCCAGCAGCTTGGAGATAGCGAACACCGGGGAGCTGTTTTTT.

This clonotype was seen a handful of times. The CDR3 reads CASSLVGAGADTQYF. CDR3 sequence (DNA): TGTGCCAGCAGCTTAGTTGGGGCAGGGGCAGATACGCAGTATTTT. The V gene is TRBV7-9, the J gene TRBJ2-3, with a weak D call TRBD1 (6 bases). Trimming removed 1 base from V and 4 bases from J, with 12 bases in between. Germline V gene lookup returns CDR1 SEHNR and CDR2 FQNEAQ (reference sequence). The CDR3 is 15 amino acids.

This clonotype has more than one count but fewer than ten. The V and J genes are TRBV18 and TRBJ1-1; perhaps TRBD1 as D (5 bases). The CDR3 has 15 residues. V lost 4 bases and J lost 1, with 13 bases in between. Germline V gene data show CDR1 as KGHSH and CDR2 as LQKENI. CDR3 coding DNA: TGTGCCAGCTCACTCCTATCCGGGGGGAACACTGAAGCTTTCTTT. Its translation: CASSLLSGGNTEAFF.

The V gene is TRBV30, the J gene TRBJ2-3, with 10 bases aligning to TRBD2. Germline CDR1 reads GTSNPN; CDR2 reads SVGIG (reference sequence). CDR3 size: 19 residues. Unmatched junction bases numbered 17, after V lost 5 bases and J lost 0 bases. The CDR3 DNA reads TGTGCCTGGGGACCCTCCCTAGCGGGGGAGTACACTAGCACAGATACGCAGTATTTT. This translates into CAWGPSLAGEYTSTDTQYF.

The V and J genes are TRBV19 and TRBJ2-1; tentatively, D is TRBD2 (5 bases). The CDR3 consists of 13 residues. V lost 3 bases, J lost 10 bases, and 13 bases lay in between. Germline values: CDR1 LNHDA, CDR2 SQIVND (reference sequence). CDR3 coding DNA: TGTGCCAGTAGTATTCGTAGCGAGAGGGAGCAGTTCTTC. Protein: CASSIRSEREQFF.

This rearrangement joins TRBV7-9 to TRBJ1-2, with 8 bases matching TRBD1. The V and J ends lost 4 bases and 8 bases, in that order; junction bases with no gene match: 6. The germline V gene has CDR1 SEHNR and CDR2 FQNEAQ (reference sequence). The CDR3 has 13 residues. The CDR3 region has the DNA TGTGCCAGCAGCTCGACAGGGGATGGGGGCTACACCTTC. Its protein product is CASSSTGDGGYTF. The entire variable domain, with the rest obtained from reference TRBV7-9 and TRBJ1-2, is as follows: DTGVSQNPRHKITKRGQNVTFRCDPISEHNRLYWYRQTLGQGPEFLTYFQNEAQLEKSRLLSDRFSAERPKGSFSTLEIQRTEQGDSAMYLCASSSTGDGGYTFGSGTRLTVV.

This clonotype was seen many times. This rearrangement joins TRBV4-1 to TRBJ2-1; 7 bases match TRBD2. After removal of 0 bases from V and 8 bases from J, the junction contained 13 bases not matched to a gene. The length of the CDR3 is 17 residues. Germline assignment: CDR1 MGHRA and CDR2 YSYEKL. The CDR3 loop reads CASSQEETSLGGYEQFF. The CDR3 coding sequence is TGCGCCAGCAGCCAAGAGGAGACTAGCCTGGGAGGGTATGAGCAGTTCTTC.

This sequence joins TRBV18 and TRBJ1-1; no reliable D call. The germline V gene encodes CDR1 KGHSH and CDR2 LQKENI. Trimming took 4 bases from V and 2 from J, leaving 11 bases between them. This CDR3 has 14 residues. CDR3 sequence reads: CASSLRTDNTEAFF. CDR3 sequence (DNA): TGTGCCAGCTCACTGAGGACGGACAACACTGAAGCTTTCTTT.

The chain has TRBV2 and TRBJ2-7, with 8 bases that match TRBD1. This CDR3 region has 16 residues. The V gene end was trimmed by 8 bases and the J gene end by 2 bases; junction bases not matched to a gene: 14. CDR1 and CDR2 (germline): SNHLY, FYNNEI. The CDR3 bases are TGTGCCAGCGGCACACCCGTCGGGACAGGAGCCTACGAGCAGTACTTC. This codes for CASGTPVGTGAYEQYF.

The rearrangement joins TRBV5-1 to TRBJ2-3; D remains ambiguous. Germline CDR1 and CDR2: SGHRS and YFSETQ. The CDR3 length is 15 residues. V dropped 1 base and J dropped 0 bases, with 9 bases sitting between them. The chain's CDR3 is CASSLRPDSTDTQYF. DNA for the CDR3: TGCGCCAGCAGCTTGAGGCCTGATAGCACAGATACGCAGTATTTT.

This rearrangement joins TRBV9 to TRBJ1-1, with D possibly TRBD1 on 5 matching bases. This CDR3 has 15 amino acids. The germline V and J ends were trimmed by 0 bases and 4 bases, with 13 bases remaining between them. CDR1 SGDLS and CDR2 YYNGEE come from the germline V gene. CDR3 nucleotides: TGTGCCAGCAGCGTAGGGGATGGGGACGGCACTGAAGCTTTCTTT. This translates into CASSVGDGDGTEAFF. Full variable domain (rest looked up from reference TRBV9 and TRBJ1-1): DSGVTQTPKHLITATGQRVTLRCSPRSGDLSVYWYQQSLDQGLQFLIQYYNGEERAKGNILERFSAQQFPDLHSELNLSSLELGDSALYFCASSVGDGDGTEAFFGQGTRLTVV.

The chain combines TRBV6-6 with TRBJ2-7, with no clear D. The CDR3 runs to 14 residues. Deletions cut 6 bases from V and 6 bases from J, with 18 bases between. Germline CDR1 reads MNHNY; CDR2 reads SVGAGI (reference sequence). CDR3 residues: CASSHEAVRFEQYF. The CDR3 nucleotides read TGTGCCAGCAGCCACGAAGCCGTGAGGTTCGAGCAGTACTTC.

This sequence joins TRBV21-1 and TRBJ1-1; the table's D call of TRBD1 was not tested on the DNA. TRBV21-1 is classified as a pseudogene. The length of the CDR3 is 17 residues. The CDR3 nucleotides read TGTGCCAGCAGCAAAAGGATAGAGACAGACCTGAACACTGAAGCTTTCTTT. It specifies CASSKRIETDLNTEAFF.

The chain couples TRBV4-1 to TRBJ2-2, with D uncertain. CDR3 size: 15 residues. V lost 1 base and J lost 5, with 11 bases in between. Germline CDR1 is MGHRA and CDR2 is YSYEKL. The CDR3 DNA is TGCGCCAGCAGCCAAGTAGTCACGGGTACCGGGGAGCTGTTTTTT. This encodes CASSQVVTGTGELFF.

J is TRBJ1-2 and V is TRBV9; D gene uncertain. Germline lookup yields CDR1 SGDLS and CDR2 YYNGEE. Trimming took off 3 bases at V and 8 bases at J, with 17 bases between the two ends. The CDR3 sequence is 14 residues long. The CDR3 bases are TGTGCCAGCAGCGGCGTGAAGGGATCGGGAGGCTACACCTTC. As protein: CASSGVKGSGGYTF.

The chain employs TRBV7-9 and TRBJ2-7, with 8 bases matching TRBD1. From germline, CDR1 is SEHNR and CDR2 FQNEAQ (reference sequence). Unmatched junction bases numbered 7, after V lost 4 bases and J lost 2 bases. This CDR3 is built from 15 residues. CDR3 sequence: CASSSPRGPTYEQYF. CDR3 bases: TGTGCCAGCAGCTCCCCCAGGGGGCCGACCTACGAGCAGTACTTC.